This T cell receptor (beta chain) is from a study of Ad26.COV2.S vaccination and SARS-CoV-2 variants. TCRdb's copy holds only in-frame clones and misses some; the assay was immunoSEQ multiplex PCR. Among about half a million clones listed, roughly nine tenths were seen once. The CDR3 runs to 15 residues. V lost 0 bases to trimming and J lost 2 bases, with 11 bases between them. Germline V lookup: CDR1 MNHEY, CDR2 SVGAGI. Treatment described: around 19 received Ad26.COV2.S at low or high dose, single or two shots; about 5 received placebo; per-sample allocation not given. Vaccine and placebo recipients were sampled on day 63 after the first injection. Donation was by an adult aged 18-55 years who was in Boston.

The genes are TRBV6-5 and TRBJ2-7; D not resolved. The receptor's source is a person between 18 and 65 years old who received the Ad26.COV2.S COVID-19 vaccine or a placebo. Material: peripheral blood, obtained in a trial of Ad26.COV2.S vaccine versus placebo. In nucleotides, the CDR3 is TGTGCCAGCAGTTACTCGTTGTCCGCCCCCTACGAGCAGTACTTC. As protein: CASSYSLSAPYEQYF.